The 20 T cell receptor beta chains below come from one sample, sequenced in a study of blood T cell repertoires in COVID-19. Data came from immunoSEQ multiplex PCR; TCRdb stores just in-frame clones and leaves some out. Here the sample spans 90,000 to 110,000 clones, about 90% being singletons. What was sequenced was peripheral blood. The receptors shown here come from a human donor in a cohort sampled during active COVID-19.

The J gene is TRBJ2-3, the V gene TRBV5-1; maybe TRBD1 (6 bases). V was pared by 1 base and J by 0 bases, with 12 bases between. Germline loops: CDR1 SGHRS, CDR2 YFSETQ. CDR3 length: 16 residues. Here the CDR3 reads CASSLSGQGSTDTQYF. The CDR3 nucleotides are TGCGCCAGCAGCTTGAGTGGGCAGGGGAGCACAGATACGCAGTATTTT.

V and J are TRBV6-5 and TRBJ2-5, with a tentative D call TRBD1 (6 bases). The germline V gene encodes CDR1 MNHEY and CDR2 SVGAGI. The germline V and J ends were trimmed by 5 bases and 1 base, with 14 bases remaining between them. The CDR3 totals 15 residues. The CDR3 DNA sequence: TGTGCCAGCAGTCGTACTCAGGGGTCCCAAGAGACCCAGTACTTC. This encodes CASSRTQGSQETQYF.

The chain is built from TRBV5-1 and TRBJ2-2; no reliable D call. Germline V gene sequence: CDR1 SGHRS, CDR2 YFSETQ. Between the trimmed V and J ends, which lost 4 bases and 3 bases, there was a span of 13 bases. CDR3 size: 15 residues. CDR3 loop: CASSETVGDTGELFF. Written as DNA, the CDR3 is TGCGCCAGCAGCGAGACTGTCGGCGACACCGGGGAGCTGTTTTTT.

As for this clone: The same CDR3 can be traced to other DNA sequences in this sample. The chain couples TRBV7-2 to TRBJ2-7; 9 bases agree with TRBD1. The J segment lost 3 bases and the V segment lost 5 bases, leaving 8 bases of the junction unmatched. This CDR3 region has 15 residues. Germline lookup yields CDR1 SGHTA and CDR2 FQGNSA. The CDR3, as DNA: TGTGCCAGCAGCACCTCCGGGACAGGGTTCTACGAGCAGTACTTC. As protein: CASSTSGTGFYEQYF.

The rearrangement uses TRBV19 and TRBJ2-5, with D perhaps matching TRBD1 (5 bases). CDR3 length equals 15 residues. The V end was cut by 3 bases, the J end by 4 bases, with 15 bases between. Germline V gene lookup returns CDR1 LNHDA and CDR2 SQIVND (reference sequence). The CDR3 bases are TGTGCCAGTAGTATTTCCGGGTCTGGGGCAGAGACCCAGTACTTC. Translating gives CASSISGSGAETQYF.

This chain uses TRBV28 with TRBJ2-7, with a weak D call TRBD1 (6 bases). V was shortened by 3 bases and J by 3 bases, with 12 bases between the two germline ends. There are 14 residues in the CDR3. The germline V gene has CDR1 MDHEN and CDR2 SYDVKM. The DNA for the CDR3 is TGTGCCAGCAGTTTCCAGGGGATAGTCTACGAGCAGTACTTC. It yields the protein CASSFQGIVYEQYF.

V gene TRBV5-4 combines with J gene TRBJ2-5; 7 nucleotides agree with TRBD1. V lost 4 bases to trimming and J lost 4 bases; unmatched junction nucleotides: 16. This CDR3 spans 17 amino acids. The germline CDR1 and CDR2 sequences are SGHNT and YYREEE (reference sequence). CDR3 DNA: TGTGCCAGCAGCCCCAGAATGAGGGGGCGCGTGGGAGAGACCCAGTACTTC. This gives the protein CASSPRMRGRVGETQYF.

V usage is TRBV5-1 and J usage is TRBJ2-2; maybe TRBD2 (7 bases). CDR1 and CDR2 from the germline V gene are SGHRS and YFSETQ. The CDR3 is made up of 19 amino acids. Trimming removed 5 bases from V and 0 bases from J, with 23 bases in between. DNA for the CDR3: TGCGCCAGCAGACAGGGAGCTAGCGGACTCCTAACGAACACCGGGGAGCTGTTTTTT. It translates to CASRQGASGLLTNTGELFF.

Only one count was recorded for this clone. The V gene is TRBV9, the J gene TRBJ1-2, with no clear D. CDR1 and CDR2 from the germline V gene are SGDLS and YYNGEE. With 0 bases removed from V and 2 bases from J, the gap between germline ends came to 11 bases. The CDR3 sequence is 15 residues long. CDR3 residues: CASSVGTAKNYGYTF. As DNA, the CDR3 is TGTGCCAGCAGCGTAGGTACCGCTAAAAACTATGGCTACACCTTC.

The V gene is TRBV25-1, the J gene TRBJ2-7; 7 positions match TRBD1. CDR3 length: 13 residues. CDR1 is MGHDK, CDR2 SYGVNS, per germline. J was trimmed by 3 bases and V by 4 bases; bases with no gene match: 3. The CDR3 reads CASSATGFYEQYF. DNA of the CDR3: TGTGCCAGCAGTGCGACAGGGTTCTACGAGCAGTACTTC.

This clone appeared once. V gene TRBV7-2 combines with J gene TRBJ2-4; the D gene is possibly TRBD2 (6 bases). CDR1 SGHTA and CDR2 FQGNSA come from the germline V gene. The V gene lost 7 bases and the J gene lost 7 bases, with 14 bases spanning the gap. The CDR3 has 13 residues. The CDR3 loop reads CASKSRAGNIQYF. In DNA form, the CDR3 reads TGTGCCAGCAAATCCCGAGCGGGCAACATTCAGTACTTC.

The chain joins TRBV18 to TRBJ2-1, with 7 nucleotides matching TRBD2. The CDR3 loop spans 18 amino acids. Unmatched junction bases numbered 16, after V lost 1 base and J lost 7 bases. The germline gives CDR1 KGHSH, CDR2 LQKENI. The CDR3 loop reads CASSPQGFGTKTPNEQFF. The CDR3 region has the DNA TGTGCCAGCTCACCACAAGGCTTCGGGACTAAGACCCCTAATGAGCAGTTCTTC.

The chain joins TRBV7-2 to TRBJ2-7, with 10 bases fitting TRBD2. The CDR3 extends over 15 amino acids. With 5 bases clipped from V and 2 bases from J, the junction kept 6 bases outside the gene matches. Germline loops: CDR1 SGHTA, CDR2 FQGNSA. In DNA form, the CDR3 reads TGTGCCAGCAGCCCCGGACTAGCGGTTACCTACGAGCAGTACTTC. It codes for CASSPGLAVTYEQYF.

The CDR3 loop reads CASGVAGGRYEQYF. The CDR3 region has the DNA TGTGCTAGTGGGGTAGCGGGGGGTAGGTACGAGCAGTACTTC. This chain uses TRBV12-5 with TRBJ2-7; 10 nucleotides line up with TRBD2. CDR3 length: 14 amino acids. After removal of 6 bases from V and 4 bases from J, the junction contained 6 bases not matched to a gene. The germline gives CDR1 LGHNT, CDR2 FRNRAP.

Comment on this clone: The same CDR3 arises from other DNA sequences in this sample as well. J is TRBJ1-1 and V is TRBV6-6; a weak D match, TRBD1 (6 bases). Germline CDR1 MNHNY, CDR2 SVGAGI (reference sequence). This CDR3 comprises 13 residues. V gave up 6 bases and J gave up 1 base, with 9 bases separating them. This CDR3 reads CASRKQGNTEAFF. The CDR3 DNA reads TGTGCCAGCAGGAAACAGGGGAACACTGAAGCTTTCTTT.

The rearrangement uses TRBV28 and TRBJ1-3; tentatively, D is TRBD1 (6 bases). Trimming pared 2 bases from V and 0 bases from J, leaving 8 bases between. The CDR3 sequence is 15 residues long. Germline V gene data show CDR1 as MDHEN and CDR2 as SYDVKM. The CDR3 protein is CASSLRGSSGNTIYF. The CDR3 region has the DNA TGTGCCAGCAGTTTAAGGGGGAGCTCTGGAAACACCATATATTTT.

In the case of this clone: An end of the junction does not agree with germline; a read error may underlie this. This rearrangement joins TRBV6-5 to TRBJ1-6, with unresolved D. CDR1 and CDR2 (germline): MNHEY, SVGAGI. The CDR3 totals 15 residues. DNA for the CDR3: TGTGCCAGCAGTGACTCTACGGGGATGGATTCACCCCTCCACTTT. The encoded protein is CASSDSTGMDSPLHF.

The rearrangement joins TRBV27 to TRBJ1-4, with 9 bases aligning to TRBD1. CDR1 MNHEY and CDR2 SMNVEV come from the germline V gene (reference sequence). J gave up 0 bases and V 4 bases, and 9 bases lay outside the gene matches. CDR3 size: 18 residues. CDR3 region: CASSSRDRVLATNEKLFF. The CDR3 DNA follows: TGTGCCAGCAGTTCCCGGGACAGGGTGTTGGCAACTAATGAAAAACTGTTTTTT.

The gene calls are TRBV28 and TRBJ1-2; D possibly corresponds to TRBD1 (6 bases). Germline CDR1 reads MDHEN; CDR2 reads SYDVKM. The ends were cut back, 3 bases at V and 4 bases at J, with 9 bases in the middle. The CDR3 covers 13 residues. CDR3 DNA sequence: TGTGCCAGCAGTTTGGGAGGGGGCTATGGCTACACCTTC. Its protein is CASSLGGGYGYTF.

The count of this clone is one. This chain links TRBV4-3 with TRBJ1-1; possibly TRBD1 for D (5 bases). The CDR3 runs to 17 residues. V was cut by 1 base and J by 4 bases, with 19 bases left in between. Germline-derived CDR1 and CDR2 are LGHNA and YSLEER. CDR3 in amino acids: CASSQASLGLGGTEAFF. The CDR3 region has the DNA TGCGCCAGCAGCCAAGCCTCCTTGGGGCTGGGTGGCACTGAAGCTTTCTTT.